A selection of T cell receptor beta chains follows, all from one sample in a study of cytomegalovirus exposure and HLA in healthy donors. TCRdb's copy holds only in-frame clones and misses some; the assay was immunoSEQ multiplex PCR. There are about 150,000 clones in the sample; about 81% occur only once, and 7% lies in the top ten. The sample consisted of PBMCs. These receptors all come from a man aged 25 to 40 in good health and CMV-seronegative. Both conserved end residues are part of each CDR3. Fields, in order: CDR3 length, clone size, V gene, J gene, D gene, CDR3 protein, CDR3 DNA. D genes are given only for firm matches. Rows may omit the clone size; those that give it use once, few, many or a size class.

>15|NA|TRBV30|TRBJ1-2|NA
CAWSIRTAVNYGYTF
TGTGCCTGGAGTATCCGGACAGCAGTAAACTATGGCTACACCTTC
>15|NA|TRBV5-6|TRBJ1-5|NA
CASSSLRVGNQPQHF
TGTGCCAGCAGCTCACTCAGGGTGGGCAATCAGCCCCAGCATTTT
>14|NA|TRBV10-3|TRBJ2-5|NA
CAIREGDYQETQYF
TGTGCCATCAGAGAGGGGGACTACCAAGAGACCCAGTACTTC
>18|few|TRBV21-1|TRBJ2-2|NA
CASSYRIGQAPNTGELFF
TGTGCCAGCAGCTACCGGATTGGACAGGCCCCGAACACCGGGGAGCTGTTTTTT
>15|NA|TRBV19|TRBJ2-2|NA
CASSITGLNTGELFF
TGTGCCAGTAGTATAACAGGCCTGAACACCGGGGAGCTGTTTTTT
>15|NA|TRBV18|TRBJ1-5|NA
CASSPPVGPGQPQHF
TGTGCCAGCTCACCACCGGTAGGCCCGGGTCAGCCCCAGCATTTT
>13|NA|TRBV28|TRBJ2-5|TRBD1
CASTDRAKGEQYF
TGTGCCAGCACGGACAGGGCCAAGGGGGAGCAGTACTTC
>14|NA|TRBV7-9|TRBJ1-3|TRBD1
CASSLTGAGNTIYF
TGTGCCAGCAGCCTGACAGGGGCTGGAAACACCATATATTTT
>15|once|TRBV6-5|TRBJ1-2|NA
CASRVPGQAANGYTF
TGTGCCAGCAGAGTTCCGGGACAAGCGGCTAATGGCTACACCTTC
>15|NA|TRBV6-6|TRBJ2-7|TRBD2
CASSSHGGDAYEQYF
TGTGCCAGCAGTTCCCACGGGGGGGACGCCTACGAGCAGTACTTC
>13|NA|TRBV2|TRBJ1-1|NA
CASSGQMNTEAFF
TGTGCCAGCTCCGGACAGATGAACACTGAAGCTTTCTTT
>16|NA|TRBV4-1|TRBJ2-5|TRBD2
CASSQEGLAVTETQYF
TGCGCCAGCAGCCAAGAGGGACTAGCGGTTACGGAGACCCAGTACTTC
>13|many|TRBV19|TRBJ1-6|NA
CASSIDLNSPLHF
TGTGCCAGTAGTATAGATCTCAATTCACCCCTCCACTTT
>15|NA|TRBV2|TRBJ2-5|NA
CASSQNLAPSATQYF
TGTGCCAGCAGCCAAAATCTAGCGCCCAGTGCGACCCAGTACTTC
>14|NA|TRBV28|TRBJ2-5|TRBD1
CASSGQGGEETQYF
TGTGCCAGCAGCGGACAGGGTGGAGAGGAGACCCAGTACTTC
>14|NA|TRBV5-1|TRBJ2-3|TRBD1
CASSHGQGTDTQYF
TGCGCCAGCAGCCACGGACAGGGTACAGATACGCAGTATTTT
>15|NA|TRBV29-1|TRBJ2-7|NA
CSATSGTTRPHEQYF
TGCAGCGCAACCTCTGGGACAACCCGGCCTCACGAGCAGTACTTC
>11|NA|TRBV19|TRBJ1-2|NA
CASSNRYGYTF
TGTGCCAGTAGTAACAGATATGGCTACACCTTC
>12|NA|TRBV28|TRBJ1-1|NA
CASSTLPTEAFF
TGTGCCAGCAGCACTTTGCCCACTGAAGCTTTCTTT
>14|NA|TRBV28|TRBJ1-4|NA
CASSLGGSNEKLFF
TGTGCCAGCAGTTTAGGAGGAAGTAATGAAAAACTGTTTTTT
>15|NA|TRBV15|TRBJ1-1|NA
CATSRRPGGIDEAFF
TGTGCCACCAGCAGACGTCCGGGGGGAATTGATGAAGCTTTCTTT
>13|NA|TRBV6-1|TRBJ2-4|NA
CATGSVAKNIQYF
TGTGCCACGGGGAGCGTGGCCAAAAACATTCAGTACTTC
>12|NA|TRBV7-9|TRBJ1-1|NA
CASSLGGGEAFF
TGTGCCAGCAGCTTAGGAGGAGGAGAAGCTTTCTTT
>16|NA|TRBV6-1|TRBJ1-6|NA
CASSGFRVGDNSPLHF
TGTGCCAGCAGTGGCTTTCGCGTAGGGGATAATTCACCCCTCCACTTT
>14|few|TRBV2|TRBJ2-5|NA
CASRTGGYIETQYF
TGTGCCAGCAGAACTGGAGGGTACATAGAGACCCAGTACTTC
>15|once|TRBV5-1|TRBJ1-2|NA
CASSLGQGLNYDYTF
TGCGCCAGCAGCTTGGGGCAGGGCTTAAACTATGACTACACCTTC
>13|NA|TRBV13|TRBJ2-1|NA
CASSLGLVAEQFF
TGTGCCAGCAGCTTAGGCCTAGTGGCTGAGCAGTTCTTC
>16|NA|TRBV19|TRBJ2-7|NA
CASSTPVRGPTYEQYF
TGTGCCAGTAGTACCCCCGTCAGGGGCCCAACCTACGAGCAGTACTTC
>14|NA|TRBV10-3|TRBJ1-5|TRBD1
CATDRGKGVQPQHF
TGTGCCACGGACAGGGGGAAAGGGGTTCAGCCCCAGCATTTT
>14|NA|TRBV5-1|TRBJ2-5|NA
CASSLPGSAETQYF
TGCGCCAGCAGCTTGCCCGGGTCTGCAGAGACCCAGTACTTC
>14|few|TRBV27|TRBJ2-2|NA
CASAEQQDTGELFF
TGTGCCAGCGCCGAGCAACAGGACACCGGGGAGCTGTTTTTT
>17|NA|TRBV9|TRBJ2-7|NA
CASSGGGSGTGSYEQYF
TGTGCCAGCAGCGGAGGGGGCTCCGGGACTGGCTCCTACGAGCAGTACTTC
>14|NA|TRBV5-1|TRBJ1-2|TRBD1
CASSIDREDYGYTF
TGCGCCAGCAGCATTGACAGGGAGGACTATGGCTACACCTTC
>14|NA|TRBV5-1|TRBJ2-7|NA
CASSLGPRSYEQYF
TGCGCCAGCAGCTTGGGGCCTCGATCCTACGAGCAGTACTTC
>13|NA|TRBV19|TRBJ1-4|NA
CASRRGFGEKLFF
TGTGCCAGTAGAAGGGGATTTGGGGAAAAACTGTTTTTT
>16|few|TRBV6-1|TRBJ2-1|TRBD1
CASSEAGTARGDEQFF
TGTGCCAGCAGTGAAGCTGGGACAGCTCGCGGCGATGAGCAGTTCTTC
>16|NA|TRBV7-2|TRBJ2-3|NA
CASSLVGRAGTDTQYF
TGTGCCAGCAGCTTAGTAGGGCGGGCCGGCACAGATACGCAGTATTTT
>16|NA|TRBV28|TRBJ2-5|NA
CASSASGKRAQETQYF
TGTGCCAGCAGTGCCTCGGGGAAAAGGGCTCAAGAGACCCAGTACTTC
>12|NA|TRBV29-1|TRBJ2-7|TRBD1
CSVVQGDYEQYF
TGCAGCGTCGTACAGGGGGACTACGAGCAGTACTTC
>17|once|TRBV2|TRBJ2-6|TRBD1
CASSRAGGNSGANGLTF
TGTGCCAGCAGCCGGGCAGGGGGTAATAGTGGGGCCAACGGCCTGACTTTC
>15|NA|TRBV18|TRBJ2-6|NA
CASSPPSSGANGLTF
TGTGCCAGCTCACCTCCAAGCTCTGGGGCCAACGGCCTGACTTTC
>19|NA|TRBV9|TRBJ2-5|TRBD2
CASSVPGTSGGKEQETQYF
TGTGCCAGCAGCGTTCCCGGGACTAGCGGGGGGAAAGAACAAGAGACCCAGTACTTC
>13|NA|TRBV10-3|TRBJ1-2|TRBD1
CAIRGDSRYGYTF
TGTGCCATCAGGGGGGACAGTCGCTATGGCTACACCTTC
>13|NA|TRBV28|TRBJ1-2|NA
CASSFTGDYGYTF
TGTGCCAGCAGTTTCACGGGGGACTATGGCTACACCTTC
>16|NA|TRBV7-8|TRBJ1-2|NA
CASSPITGTNYYGYTF
TGTGCCAGCAGCCCGATTACAGGGACCAACTACTATGGCTACACCTTC
>13|NA|TRBV11-2|TRBJ1-1|NA
CASRRGGQTEAFF
TGTGCCAGCCGCCGCGGGGGTCAAACTGAAGCTTTCTTT
>11|NA|TRBV20-1|TRBJ1-1|NA
CSAGEGTEAFF
TGCAGTGCCGGGGAGGGGACTGAAGCTTTCTTT
>14|NA|TRBV15|TRBJ2-7|NA
CATSSVRSLGEQYF
TGTGCCACCAGCAGCGTCAGGTCACTGGGCGAGCAGTACTTC
>15|NA|TRBV19|TRBJ1-2|NA
CASSSQGLYRAGYTF
TGTGCCAGTAGTTCACAGGGATTATACCGGGCGGGCTACACCTTC
>19|NA|TRBV14|TRBJ2-3|NA
CASSHGLRQARISTDTQYF
TGTGCCAGCAGCCACGGTTTAAGACAGGCAAGAATTAGCACAGATACGCAGTATTTT
>15|NA|TRBV15|TRBJ2-7|NA
CATSRLAESSYEQYF
TGTGCCACCAGCAGATTAGCGGAGAGCTCCTACGAGCAGTACTTC
>18|NA|TRBV6-1|TRBJ2-6|TRBD2
CASSALGAGGPGANGLTF
TGTGCCAGCAGTGCTCTCGGGGCGGGGGGCCCTGGGGCCAACGGCCTGACTTTC
>12|NA|TRBV19|TRBJ2-7|NA
CASSISGYEQYF
TGTGCCAGTAGTATTAGCGGATACGAGCAGTACTTC
>13|NA|TRBV28|TRBJ1-1|TRBD1
CASTDRQNTEAFF
TGTGCCAGTACGGACAGGCAGAACACTGAAGCTTTCTTT